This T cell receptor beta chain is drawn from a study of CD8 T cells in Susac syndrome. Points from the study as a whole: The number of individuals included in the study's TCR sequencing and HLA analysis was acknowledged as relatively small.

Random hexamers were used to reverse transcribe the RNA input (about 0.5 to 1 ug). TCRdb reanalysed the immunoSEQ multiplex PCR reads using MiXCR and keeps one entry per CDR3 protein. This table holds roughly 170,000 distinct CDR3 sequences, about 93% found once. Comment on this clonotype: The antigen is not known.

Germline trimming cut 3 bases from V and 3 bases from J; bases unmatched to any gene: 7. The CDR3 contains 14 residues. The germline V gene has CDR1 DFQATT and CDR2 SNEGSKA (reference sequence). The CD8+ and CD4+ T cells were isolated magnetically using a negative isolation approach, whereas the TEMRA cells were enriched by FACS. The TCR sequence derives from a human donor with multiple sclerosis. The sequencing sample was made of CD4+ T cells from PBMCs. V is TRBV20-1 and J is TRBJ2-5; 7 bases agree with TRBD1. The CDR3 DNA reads TGCAGTGCTAGTTTTAGGGGGCCGGAAGAGACCCAGTACTTC. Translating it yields CSASFRGPEETQYF.